The 7 T cell receptor beta chains below were found in one sample sequenced in a study of blood T cell repertoires in COVID-19. Assay used: immunoSEQ multiplex PCR; TCRdb lists only in-frame clones, some missing. The repertoire has about 250,000 clones, about nine tenths of them found once; the top ten carry around 2.9%. Sample: peripheral blood. These receptors were collected from a woman in her thirties with active or convalescent COVID-19.

This rearrangement joins TRBV6-5 to TRBJ1-1; 7 nucleotides match TRBD1. From germline, CDR1 is MNHEY and CDR2 SVGAGI. The CDR3 sequence is 13 residues long. Germline trimming cut 11 bases from V and 4 bases from J; bases unmatched to any gene: 10. CDR3 region: CASLARTGTEAFF. CDR3 DNA sequence: TGTGCCTCACTCGCCAGGACAGGCACTGAAGCTTTCTTT.

The V gene is TRBV6-5, the J gene TRBJ1-2; 7 positions agree with TRBD1. The CDR3 runs 14 residues. CDR1 and CDR2 (germline): MNHEY, SVGAGI. V lost 4 bases, J lost 4 bases, and 6 bases stayed unmatched. The CDR3 is CASSSDRRTYGYTF. The CDR3 DNA follows: TGTGCCAGCAGTTCGGACAGGCGAACCTATGGCTACACCTTC.

The genes are TRBV11-2 and TRBJ2-7, with unresolved D. CDR1 and CDR2 from the germline V gene are SGHAT and FQNNGV. The CDR3 contains 13 residues. Trimming removed 5 bases from V and 2 bases from J, with 10 bases in between. The CDR3 region is CASSPDLAYEQYF. The CDR3 bases are TGTGCCAGCAGCCCAGACCTAGCCTACGAGCAGTACTTC.

This chain links TRBV25-1 with TRBJ2-3; no clear D. This CDR3 has 15 amino acids. Trimming pared 6 bases from V and 1 base from J, leaving 14 bases between. The germline V gene has CDR1 MGHDK and CDR2 SYGVNS. CDR3 sequence: CASSAVDDGTDTQYF. CDR3 nucleotide sequence: TGTGCCAGCAGCGCGGTCGATGATGGCACAGATACGCAGTATTTT.

The chain has TRBV2 and TRBJ1-6; D is ambiguous. Germline lookup yields CDR1 SNHLY and CDR2 FYNNEI. The V and J ends lost 6 bases and 13 bases respectively, with 10 bases between them. The CDR3 is 11 amino acids. The CDR3 sequence: CASRRAPPLHF. CDR3 coding DNA: TGTGCCAGCAGGAGGGCACCCCCCCTCCACTTT.

This chain joins TRBV5-1 and TRBJ2-7; TRBD1 aligns across 7 bases. Per germline, CDR1 SGHRS and CDR2 YFSETQ. V lost 1 base and J lost 4; bases outside the gene matches: 5. The CDR3 length is 14 residues. The chain's CDR3 is CASSLLQGVYEQYF. In DNA form, the CDR3 reads TGCGCCAGCAGCTTGCTTCAGGGGGTGTACGAGCAGTACTTC.

Concerning this clone itself: This sample also contains other DNA sequences that code for the same CDR3. This chain uses TRBV6-2 or TRBV6-3 with TRBJ1-4; TRBD1 matches at 7 bases. CDR1 MNHEY and CDR2 SVGEGT come from the germline V gene. Germline trimming cut 0 bases from V and 3 bases from J; bases unmatched to any gene: 1. This CDR3 is 15 amino acids long. CDR3 coding DNA: TGTGCCAGCAGTTACTCGGGACAGCCTAATGAAAAACTGTTTTTT. As protein: CASSYSGQPNEKLFF.